This is a list of T cell receptor beta chains from one sample in a study of Tregs in tolerant kidney transplant recipients. TCRdb keeps only in-frame clones here, not all; method: immunoSEQ multiplex PCR. Here the sample spans roughly 64,000 clones, over 75% being singletons. Sequenced here: CD4+ T cells from blood (PBMCs), sampled 6 months after the transplant. These receptors all come from a human patient who received a combined kidney and bone marrow transplant. The T cells may come from the graft donor. CDR3s include the opening cysteine and the closing phenylalanine or tryptophan. D genes are given only for firm matches. Rows may omit the clone size; those that give it use once, few, many or a size class.

J gene: TRBJ2-2; clone size: -; D gene: TRBD1; V gene: TRBV15; CDR3 DNA: TGTGCCACCAGCAGAGATCGGGCAGGGGGTAGGGAGCTGTTTTTT; CDR3 protein: CATSRDRAGGRELFF
J gene: TRBJ2-4; clone size: -; D gene: -; V gene: TRBV11-3; CDR3 DNA: TGTGCCAGCAGCTTAGAACCGGGATTGCATCGGTATCAGTACTTC; CDR3 protein: CASSLEPGLHRYQYF
J gene: TRBJ1-1; clone size: -; D gene: -; V gene: TRBV5-1; CDR3 DNA: TGCGCCAGCAGCCCAAGGAGGCCCTCGAATATGAACACTGAAGCTTTCTTT; CDR3 protein: CASSPRRPSNMNTEAFF
J gene: TRBJ1-4; clone size: -; D gene: TRBD1; V gene: TRBV2; CDR3 DNA: TGTGCCGTACAGGGGTGGGCTGAAAAACTGTTTTTT; CDR3 protein: CAVQGWAEKLFF
J gene: TRBJ2-1; clone size: -; D gene: TRBD2; V gene: TRBV11-2; CDR3 DNA: TGTGCCAGCAGCACTCGGACTAGCGGTTACAATGAGCAGTTCTTC; CDR3 protein: CASSTRTSGYNEQFF
J gene: TRBJ1-5; clone size: -; D gene: -; V gene: TRBV21-1; CDR3 DNA: TGTGCCAGCAGCCTCTGGGACAGGCGCAATCAGCCCCAGCATTTT; CDR3 protein: CASSLWDRRNQPQHF
J gene: TRBJ2-6; clone size: -; D gene: TRBD1; V gene: TRBV11-2; CDR3 DNA: TGTGCCAGCACCTTGACAGGGGCCCTCTCTGGGGCCAACGTCCTGACTTTC; CDR3 protein: CASTLTGALSGANVLTF
J gene: TRBJ1-1; clone size: few; D gene: -; V gene: TRBV5-6; CDR3 DNA: TGTGCCAGCAGCTTGTATGACAGGGAAGCTTTCTTT; CDR3 protein: CASSLYDREAFF
J gene: TRBJ1-1; clone size: once; D gene: -; V gene: TRBV20-1; CDR3 DNA: TGCAGTGCTAGCCCCTACACTGAAGCTTTCTTT; CDR3 protein: CSASPYTEAFF
J gene: TRBJ2-5; clone size: -; D gene: -; V gene: TRBV5-1; CDR3 DNA: TGCGCCAGCAGCATACTAGGTGGAGAGACCCAGTACTTC; CDR3 protein: CASSILGGETQYF
J gene: TRBJ1-4; clone size: few; D gene: -; V gene: TRBV7-8; CDR3 DNA: TGTGCCAGCAGCTTATCCGGTGGGGGCACTAATGAAAAACTGTTTTTT; CDR3 protein: CASSLSGGGTNEKLFF
J gene: TRBJ2-2; clone size: few; D gene: -; V gene: TRBV28; CDR3 DNA: TGTGCCAGCAGCCTGAACACCGGGGAGCTGTTTTTT; CDR3 protein: CASSLNTGELFF
J gene: TRBJ2-7; clone size: few; D gene: TRBD2; V gene: TRBV19; CDR3 DNA: TGTGCCAGTACCGACCGGGAGGGTTCTTCGGACGAGCAGTACTTC; CDR3 protein: CASTDREGSSDEQYF
J gene: TRBJ1-5; clone size: once; D gene: -; V gene: TRBV10-3; CDR3 DNA: TGTGCCATCAGTGAGTCCTGGGCAGGGGTTGGAGGCAATCAGCCCCAGCATTTT; CDR3 protein: CAISESWAGVGGNQPQHF
J gene: TRBJ2-7; clone size: -; D gene: -; V gene: TRBV7-8; CDR3 DNA: TGTGCCAGCAGCGTAGACGGACAGTTCTACGAGCAGTACTTC; CDR3 protein: CASSVDGQFYEQYF
J gene: TRBJ1-6; clone size: -; D gene: TRBD1; V gene: TRBV5-4; CDR3 DNA: TGTGCCAGCAGCCGGGGACAGAGGAAAAATTCACCCCTCCACTTT; CDR3 protein: CASSRGQRKNSPLHF
J gene: TRBJ2-3; clone size: -; D gene: -; V gene: TRBV5-6; CDR3 DNA: TGTGCCAGCAGCTCCAGGGGTGCAGATACGCAGTATTTT; CDR3 protein: CASSSRGADTQYF
J gene: TRBJ1-6; clone size: -; D gene: -; V gene: TRBV9; CDR3 DNA: TGTGCCAGCAGCAGGGGACACCAGATTAATTCACCCCTCCACTTT; CDR3 protein: CASSRGHQINSPLHF
J gene: TRBJ2-5; clone size: -; D gene: -; V gene: TRBV27; CDR3 DNA: TGTGCCAGCAGTTTAGGCCAGGGTCATGGAGAGACCCAGTACTTC; CDR3 protein: CASSLGQGHGETQYF
J gene: TRBJ1-2; clone size: -; D gene: -; V gene: TRBV7-3; CDR3 DNA: TGTGCCAGCAGCTCACCGGGGGGGAAAGAGGCTCTCTATGGCTACACCTTC; CDR3 protein: CASSSPGGKEALYGYTF
J gene: TRBJ2-7; clone size: -; D gene: -; V gene: TRBV19; CDR3 DNA: TGTGCCAGTAGTATTGGCGGGGACGCCTACGAGCAGTACTTC; CDR3 protein: CASSIGGDAYEQYF
J gene: TRBJ2-2; clone size: -; D gene: -; V gene: TRBV7-2; CDR3 DNA: TGTGCCAGCAGCTTTGGTCGAAGCTCGCGGACCGGGGAGCTGTTTTTT; CDR3 protein: CASSFGRSSRTGELFF
J gene: TRBJ2-4; clone size: -; D gene: TRBD2; V gene: TRBV4-1; CDR3 DNA: TGCGCCAGCAGCCAAGATTGGGTAGCGGGAGGTTTCCTAGCCAAAAACATTCAGTACTTC; CDR3 protein: CASSQDWVAGGFLAKNIQYF
J gene: TRBJ2-7; clone size: -; D gene: -; V gene: TRBV7-8; CDR3 DNA: TGTGCCAGCAGCTTAAGGGACATTACCTACGAGCAGTACTTC; CDR3 protein: CASSLRDITYEQYF
J gene: TRBJ1-2; clone size: -; D gene: -; V gene: TRBV28; CDR3 DNA: TGTGCCAGCAGTTCACCCAGGCGGGCTAACTATGGCTACACCTTC; CDR3 protein: CASSSPRRANYGYTF
J gene: TRBJ2-5; clone size: -; D gene: -; V gene: TRBV7-6; CDR3 DNA: TGTGCCAGCAGCTTCCGAGAGACCCAGTACTTC; CDR3 protein: CASSFRETQYF
J gene: TRBJ1-2; clone size: -; D gene: -; V gene: TRBV7-8; CDR3 DNA: TGTGCCAGCAGCTCGGACAGCTATGGCTACACCTTC; CDR3 protein: CASSSDSYGYTF
J gene: TRBJ1-5; clone size: -; D gene: -; V gene: TRBV7-2; CDR3 DNA: TGTGCCAGCAGCTTAGAGCGGGACCAGCCCCAGCATTTT; CDR3 protein: CASSLERDQPQHF
J gene: TRBJ2-1; clone size: -; D gene: TRBD2; V gene: TRBV9; CDR3 DNA: TGTGCCAGCAGCGTAGTGGGTAGCGGGCGCGATGAGCAGTTCTTC; CDR3 protein: CASSVVGSGRDEQFF
J gene: TRBJ1-1; clone size: -; D gene: -; V gene: TRBV6-6; CDR3 DNA: TGTGCCAGCACAACAACAAACACTGAAGCTTTCTTT; CDR3 protein: CASTTTNTEAFF
J gene: TRBJ2-6; clone size: -; D gene: -; V gene: TRBV7-3; CDR3 DNA: TGTGCCAGCAGCTCAACTGGAGGATCTGGGGCCAACGTCCTGACTTTC; CDR3 protein: CASSSTGGSGANVLTF
J gene: TRBJ2-1; clone size: few; D gene: -; V gene: TRBV30; CDR3 DNA: TGTGCCTGTAATCCGGGATTCCACTACAATGAGCAGTTCTTC; CDR3 protein: CACNPGFHYNEQFF
J gene: TRBJ1-3; clone size: few; D gene: TRBD1; V gene: TRBV14; CDR3 DNA: TGTGCCAGCAGCCAAGATTTGTACAGGGGGTCTGGAAACACCATATATTTT; CDR3 protein: CASSQDLYRGSGNTIYF
J gene: TRBJ1-1; clone size: -; D gene: TRBD1; V gene: TRBV29-1; CDR3 DNA: TGCAGCGTTGAGGGACAGGGTATTACTGAAGCTTTCTTT; CDR3 protein: CSVEGQGITEAFF
J gene: TRBJ2-1; clone size: -; D gene: TRBD2; V gene: TRBV30; CDR3 DNA: TGTGCCTGGAGTGTAGAACGGAGCGGGAGGGCCTACAATGAGCAGTTCTTC; CDR3 protein: CAWSVERSGRAYNEQFF
J gene: TRBJ2-1; clone size: -; D gene: -; V gene: TRBV30; CDR3 DNA: TGTGCCTGGGGCCCGCGGGAAAATGAGCAGTTCTTC; CDR3 protein: CAWGPRENEQFF
J gene: TRBJ2-7; clone size: -; D gene: TRBD1; V gene: TRBV4-2; CDR3 DNA: TGTGCCAGCAGCTCGCCGGGACAGGGTCGTGGGCAGTACTTC; CDR3 protein: CASSSPGQGRGQYF